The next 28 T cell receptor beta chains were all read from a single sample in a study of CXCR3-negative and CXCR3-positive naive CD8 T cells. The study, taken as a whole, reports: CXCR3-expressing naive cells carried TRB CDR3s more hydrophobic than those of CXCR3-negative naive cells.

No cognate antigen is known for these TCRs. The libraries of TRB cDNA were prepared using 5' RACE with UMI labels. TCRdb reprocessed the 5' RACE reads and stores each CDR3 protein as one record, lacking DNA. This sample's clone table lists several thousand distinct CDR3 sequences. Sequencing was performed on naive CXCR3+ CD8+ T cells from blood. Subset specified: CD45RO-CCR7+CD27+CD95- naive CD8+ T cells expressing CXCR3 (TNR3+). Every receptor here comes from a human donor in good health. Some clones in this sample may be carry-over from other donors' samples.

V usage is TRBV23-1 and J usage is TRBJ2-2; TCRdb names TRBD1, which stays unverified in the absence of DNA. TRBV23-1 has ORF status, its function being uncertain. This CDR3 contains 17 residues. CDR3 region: CASSQIEVGAFTGELFF.

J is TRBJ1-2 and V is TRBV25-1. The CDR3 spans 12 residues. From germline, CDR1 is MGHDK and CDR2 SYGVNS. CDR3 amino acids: CASSDSFYGYTF.

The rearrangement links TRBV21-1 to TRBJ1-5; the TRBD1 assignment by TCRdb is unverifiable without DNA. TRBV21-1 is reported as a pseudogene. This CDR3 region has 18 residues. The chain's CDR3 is CASSKKRQGLVRNQPQHF.

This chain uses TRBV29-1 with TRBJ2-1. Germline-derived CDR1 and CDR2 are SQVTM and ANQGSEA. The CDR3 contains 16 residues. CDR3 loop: CSVESVDFGSYNEQFF.

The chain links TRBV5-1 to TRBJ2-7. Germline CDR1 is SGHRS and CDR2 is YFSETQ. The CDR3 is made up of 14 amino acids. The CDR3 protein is CASSLDRGFNEQYF.

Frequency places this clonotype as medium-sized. The CDR3 loop reads CASSYAWTGQNEQFF. V gene TRBV6-5 combines with J gene TRBJ2-1; TCRdb indicates TRBD1, and absent DNA this call remains unverified. The CDR3 contains 15 residues. CDR1 and CDR2 (germline): MNHEY, SVGAGI.

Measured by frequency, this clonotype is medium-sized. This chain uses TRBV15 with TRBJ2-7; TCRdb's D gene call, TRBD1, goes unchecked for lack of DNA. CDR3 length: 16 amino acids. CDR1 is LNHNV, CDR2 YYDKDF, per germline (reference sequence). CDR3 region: CATSSGPGPKPYEQYF.

The CDR3 is CATSPQVQPETQYF. This chain links TRBV15 with TRBJ2-5. The CDR3 sequence is 14 residues long. The germline gives CDR1 LNHNV, CDR2 YYDKDF (reference sequence).

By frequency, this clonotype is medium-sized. This CDR3 is CASSLTGETGELFF. The genes are TRBV27 and TRBJ2-2; TCRdb's assignment of TRBD1 cannot be checked, as there is no DNA. Germline V gene data show CDR1 as MNHEY and CDR2 as SMNVEV (reference sequence). This CDR3 is 14 amino acids long.

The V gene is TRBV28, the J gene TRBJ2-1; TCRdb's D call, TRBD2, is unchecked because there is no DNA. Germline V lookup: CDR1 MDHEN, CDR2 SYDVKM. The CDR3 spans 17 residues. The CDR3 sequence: CASNPPPWREGRDEQFF. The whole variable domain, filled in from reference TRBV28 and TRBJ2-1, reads DVKVTQSSRYLVKRTGEKVFLECVQDMDHENMFWYRQDPGLGLRLIYFSYDVKMKEKGDIPEGYSVSREKKERFSLILESASTNQTSMYLCASNPPPWREGRDEQFFGPGTRLTVL.

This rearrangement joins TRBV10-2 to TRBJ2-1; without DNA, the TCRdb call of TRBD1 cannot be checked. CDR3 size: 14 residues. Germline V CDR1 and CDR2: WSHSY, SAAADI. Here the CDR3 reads CASKQESSYNEQFF.

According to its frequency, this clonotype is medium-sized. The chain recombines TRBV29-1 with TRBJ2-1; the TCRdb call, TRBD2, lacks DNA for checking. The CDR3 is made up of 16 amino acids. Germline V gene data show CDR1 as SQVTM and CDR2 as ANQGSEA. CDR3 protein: CSVEGGVHLSYNEQFF.

The CDR3 region is CASSELWGTVQGTGELFF. The chain combines TRBV10-2 with TRBJ2-2; as DNA is missing, the TRBD2 call by TCRdb cannot be tested. This CDR3 contains 18 residues. Germline V CDR1 and CDR2: WSHSY, SAAADI.

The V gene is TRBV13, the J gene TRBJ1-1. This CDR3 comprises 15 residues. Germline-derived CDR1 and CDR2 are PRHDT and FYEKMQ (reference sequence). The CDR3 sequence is CASSPESRLNTEAFF.

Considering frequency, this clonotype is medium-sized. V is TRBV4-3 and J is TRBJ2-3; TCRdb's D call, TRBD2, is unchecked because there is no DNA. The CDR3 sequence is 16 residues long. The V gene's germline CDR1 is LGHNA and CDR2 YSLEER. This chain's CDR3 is CASSQVASGSTDTQYF.

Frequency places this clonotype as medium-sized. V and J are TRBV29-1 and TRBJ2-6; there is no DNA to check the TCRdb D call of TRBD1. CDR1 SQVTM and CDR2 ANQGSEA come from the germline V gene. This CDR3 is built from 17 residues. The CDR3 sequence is CSVVLGQELSGANVLTF.

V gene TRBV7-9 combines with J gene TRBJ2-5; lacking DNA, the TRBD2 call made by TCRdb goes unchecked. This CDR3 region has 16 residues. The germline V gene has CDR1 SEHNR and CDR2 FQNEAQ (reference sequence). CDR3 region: CASTLTSGGIGETQYF. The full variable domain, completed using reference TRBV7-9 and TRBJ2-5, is DTGVSQNPRHKITKRGQNVTFRCDPISEHNRLYWYRQTLGQGPEFLTYFQNEAQLEKSRLLSDRFSAERPKGSFSTLEIQRTEQGDSAMYLCASTLTSGGIGETQYFGPGTRLLVL.

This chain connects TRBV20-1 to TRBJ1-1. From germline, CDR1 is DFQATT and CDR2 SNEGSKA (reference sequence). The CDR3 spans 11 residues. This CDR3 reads CSALGYTEAFF.

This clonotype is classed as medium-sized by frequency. CDR3 region: CSVGATGLAGVNTGELFF. The V and J genes are TRBV29-1 and TRBJ2-2; without DNA, the TCRdb call of TRBD2 cannot be checked. In germline, CDR1 is SQVTM, CDR2 ANQGSEA. The CDR3 sequence is 18 residues long.

The CDR3 here is CASSVGEDTEAFF. The chain employs TRBV11-2 and TRBJ1-1. Per the germline V gene, CDR1 is SGHAT and CDR2 is FQNNGV. The CDR3 loop spans 13 amino acids.

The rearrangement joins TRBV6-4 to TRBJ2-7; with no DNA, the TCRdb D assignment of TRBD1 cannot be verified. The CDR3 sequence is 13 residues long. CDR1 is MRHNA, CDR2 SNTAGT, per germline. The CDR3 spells CARYRGGSYEQYF.

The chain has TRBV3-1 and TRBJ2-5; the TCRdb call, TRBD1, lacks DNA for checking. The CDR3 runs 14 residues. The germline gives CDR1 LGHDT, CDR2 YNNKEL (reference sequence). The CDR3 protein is CASSPQGAGETQYF.

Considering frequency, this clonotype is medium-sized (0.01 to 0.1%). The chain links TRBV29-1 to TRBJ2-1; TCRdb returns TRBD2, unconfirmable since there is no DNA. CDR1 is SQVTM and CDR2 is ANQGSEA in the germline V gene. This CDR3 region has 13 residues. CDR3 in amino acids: CSGLPGLAGEQFF.

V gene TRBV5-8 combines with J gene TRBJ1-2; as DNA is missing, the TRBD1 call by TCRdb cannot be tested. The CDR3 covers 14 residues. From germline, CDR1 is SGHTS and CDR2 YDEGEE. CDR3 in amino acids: CASSLGGPSYGYTF.

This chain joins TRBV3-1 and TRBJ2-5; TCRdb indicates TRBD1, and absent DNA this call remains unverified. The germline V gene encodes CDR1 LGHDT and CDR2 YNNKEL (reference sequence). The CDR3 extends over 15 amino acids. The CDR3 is CASSPPTGPRETQYF.

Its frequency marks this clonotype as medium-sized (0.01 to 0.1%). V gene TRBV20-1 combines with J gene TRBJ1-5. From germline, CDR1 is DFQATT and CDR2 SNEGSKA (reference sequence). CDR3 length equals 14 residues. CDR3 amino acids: CSASLGWSNQPQHF.

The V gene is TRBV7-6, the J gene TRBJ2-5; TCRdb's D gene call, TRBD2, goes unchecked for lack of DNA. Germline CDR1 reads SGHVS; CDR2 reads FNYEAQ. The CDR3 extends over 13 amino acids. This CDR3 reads CASNWGAEETQYF. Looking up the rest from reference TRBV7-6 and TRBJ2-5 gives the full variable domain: GAGVSQSPRYKVTKRGQDVALRCDPISGHVSLYWYRQALGQGPEFLTYFNYEAQQDKSGLPNDRFSAERPEGSISTLTIQRTEQRDSAMYRCASNWGAEETQYFGPGTRLLVL.

CDR3 loop: CASSPDIQETQYF. The chain links TRBV7-9 to TRBJ2-5; without DNA, the TCRdb call of TRBD1 cannot be checked. The CDR3 runs 13 residues. The germline V gene has CDR1 SEHNR and CDR2 FQNEAQ (reference sequence).